The clone carrying this TCR beta chain was counted ten times or more. The antigen is not known. Ahead of thyroid surgery, no patient had received treatment of any kind. This sample was included in a study of metastatic and nonmetastatic thyroid tumors. Looking at the study overall: Patients with malignant and benign thyroid disease provided blood and tumor or nodule tissue, whose repertoires were compared.

Regarding the study as a whole: For both blood and tumor, malignant thyroid tumors reportedly showed significantly higher TCR beta diversity than benign nodules did.

Original processing methods: A distant-metastasis classifier for papillary thyroid cancer was built using CDR3 differences across clinicopathological groups. Through MiXCR, TCRdb re-clonotyped the PCR reads. TCRdb's processing, not the study's, gives the V and J calls here. The sample has some 41,000 clones; 3% to 3.5% are singletons. Germline V gives CDR1 MNHNS, CDR2 SASEGT. Trimming removed 0 bases from V and 7 bases from J, with 15 bases in between. The CDR3 spans 15 residues. The chain links TRBV6-1 to TRBJ1-1, with D tentatively TRBD1 (5 bases). The sample was blood. This sequence was found in a female donor with papillary thyroid cancer or a benign thyroid nodule (not recorded which). Some clones in this sample may be carry-over from other donors' samples. CDR3 region: CASSEAGQGVGEAFF. In DNA form, the CDR3 reads TGTGCCAGCAGTGAAGCCGGGCAGGGCGTAGGTGAAGCTTTCTTT.